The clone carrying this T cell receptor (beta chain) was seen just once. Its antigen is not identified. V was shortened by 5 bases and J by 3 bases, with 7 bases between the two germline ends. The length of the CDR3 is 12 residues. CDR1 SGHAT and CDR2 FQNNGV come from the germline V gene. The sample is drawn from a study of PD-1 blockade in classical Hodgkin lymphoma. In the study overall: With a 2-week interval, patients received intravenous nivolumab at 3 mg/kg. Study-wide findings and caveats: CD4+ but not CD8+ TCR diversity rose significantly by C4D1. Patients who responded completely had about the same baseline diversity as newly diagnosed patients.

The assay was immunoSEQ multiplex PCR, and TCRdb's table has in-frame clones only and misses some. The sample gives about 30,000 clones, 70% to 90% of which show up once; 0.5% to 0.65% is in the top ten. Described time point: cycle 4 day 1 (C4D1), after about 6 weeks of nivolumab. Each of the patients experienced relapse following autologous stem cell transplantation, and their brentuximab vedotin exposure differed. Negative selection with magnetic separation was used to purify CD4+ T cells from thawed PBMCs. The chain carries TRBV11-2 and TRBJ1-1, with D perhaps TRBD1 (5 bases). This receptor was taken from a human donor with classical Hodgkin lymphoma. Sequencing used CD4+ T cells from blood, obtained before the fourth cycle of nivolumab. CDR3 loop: CASSPGDTEAFF. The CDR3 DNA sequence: TGTGCCAGCAGCCCGGGGGACACTGAAGCTTTCTTT.